The 27 T cell receptor beta chains reported below all come from one sample, sequenced in a study of CD8 T cells in Susac syndrome. Reverse transcription of about 0.45 to 1 ug RNA used random hexamers. TCRdb ran MiXCR on the immunoSEQ multiplex PCR reads and lists one entry per CDR3 protein. The data hold around 280,000 distinct CDR3 sequences, with approximately 85% observed a single time. Sequenced: CD8+ T cells from PBMCs. The source of these receptors is a human donor with multiple sclerosis.

The chain is built from TRBV2 and TRBJ1-5; TRBD1 might be the D (5 bases). V lost 2 bases and J 3 bases, leaving 11 bases between the germline ends. This CDR3 has 15 amino acids. CDR1 and CDR2 from the germline V gene are SNHLY and FYNNEI. Written as DNA, the CDR3 is TGTGCCAGCAGTGAAACTCCAGGGCTCAATCAGCCCCAGCATTTT. Translated: CASSETPGLNQPQHF.

This clonotype was seen more than once but under ten times. V gene TRBV24-1 combines with J gene TRBJ2-7; TRBD2 is a possible D gene (5 bases). Trimming shortened V by 2 bases and J by 7 bases, and 5 bases separated the two germline ends. CDR1 and CDR2 (germline): KGHDR, SFDVKD. The CDR3 is 11 amino acids. CDR3 sequence reads: CATSDSGEQYF. CDR3 DNA sequence: TGTGCCACCAGTGATTCGGGGGAGCAGTACTTC.

This clonotype appeared a few times. The chain is built from TRBV4-1 and TRBJ2-2, with D unclear. Germline lookup yields CDR1 MGHRA and CDR2 YSYEKL. The CDR3 extends over 15 amino acids. Trimming removed 2 bases at V and 6 bases at J, with 13 bases between. CDR3 sequence (DNA): TGCGCCAGCAGCCAACGGCTAGGTGGAGCCGGGGAGCTGTTTTTT. Its translation: CASSQRLGGAGELFF.

The chain uses TRBV2 and TRBJ2-1; D unclear. Trimming removed 4 bases from V and 0 bases from J, with 13 bases in between. This CDR3 is 16 amino acids long. The germline CDR1 and CDR2 sequences are SNHLY and FYNNEI. The CDR3 nucleotides are TGTGCCAGCAGTGCCCCCGACCAACTCTCCTACAATGAGCAGTTCTTC. This encodes CASSAPDQLSYNEQFF.

This chain links TRBV6-5 with TRBJ1-1; 8 bases align to TRBD1. The germline CDR1 and CDR2 sequences are MNHEY and SVGAGI. This CDR3 contains 14 residues. J lost 11 bases, V lost 6 bases, and 14 bases had no gene match. The CDR3 region has the DNA TGTGCCAGCAGACCGACAGGGGACGCGTGGGAGGCTTTCTTT. It is translated as CASRPTGDAWEAFF.

The chain is built from TRBV4-1 and TRBJ2-7, with D possibly being TRBD1 (6 bases). CDR3 length equals 16 residues. CDR1 MGHRA and CDR2 YSYEKL come from the germline V gene. The V gene lost 0 bases and the J gene lost 5 bases, with 17 bases spanning the gap. The DNA for the CDR3 is TGCGCCAGCAGCCAAGAAGCAGGGGAGATTGCAAACGAGCAGTACTTC. Translation: CASSQEAGEIANEQYF.

The chain links TRBV7-9 to TRBJ2-3; the match to TRBD2 covers 10 bases. CDR3 length: 16 amino acids. V was clipped by 5 bases and J by 2 bases; unmatched bases: 7. The germline V gene encodes CDR1 SEHNR and CDR2 FQNEAQ (reference sequence). CDR3 bases: TGTGCCAGCAGCCCGTTAGCGGGAGGCTACACAGATACGCAGTATTTT. Translation: CASSPLAGGYTDTQYF.

This clonotype was seen more than once but under ten times. CDR3 nucleotide sequence: TGCAGTGCTTCCGAATCTCAGACTTTACCCTCCTACAATGAGCAGTTCTTC. It specifies CSASESQTLPSYNEQFF. V and J are TRBV20-1 and TRBJ2-1; D uncertain. Germline V gene lookup returns CDR1 DFQATT and CDR2 SNEGSKA (reference sequence). Trimming cost V 5 bases and J 0 bases, with 20 bases left between them. This CDR3 is 17 amino acids long.

This clonotype came up once. The J gene is TRBJ1-2, the V gene TRBV7-9; D is unclear. The CDR3 sequence is 14 residues long. CDR1 and CDR2 from the germline V gene are SEHNR and FQNEAQ (reference sequence). Trimming took off 2 bases at V and 8 bases at J, with 15 bases between the two ends. The CDR3 DNA sequence: TGTGCCAGCAGCTTATTAGAGGATCTTTGGGGCTACACCTTC. The encoded protein is CASSLLEDLWGYTF.

This chain uses TRBV27 with TRBJ1-2; a weak D match, TRBD1 (6 bases). CDR1 is MNHEY, CDR2 SMNVEV, per germline (reference sequence). The CDR3 has 17 residues. Trimming pared 4 bases from V and 6 bases from J, leaving 24 bases between. In nucleotides, the CDR3 is TGTGCCAGCAGTTCGTTAGGGGGACCCGCCTGGGGTGATGGCTACACCTTC. The encoded protein is CASSSLGGPAWGDGYTF.

The rearrangement joins TRBV10-2 to TRBJ1-1, with D unresolved. The CDR3 is 14 residues long. Germline CDR1 and CDR2: WSHSY and SAAADI. Trimming left V 2 bases short and J 6 bases short, with 13 bases between. The CDR3 DNA follows: TGCGCCAGCAGTGAGGGTCTAGGTGTCGCTGAAGCTTTCTTT. Protein sequence: CASSEGLGVAEAFF.

The gene calls are TRBV27 and TRBJ2-1; D is uncertain. The CDR3 is made up of 13 amino acids. The V gene's germline CDR1 is MNHEY and CDR2 SMNVEV (reference sequence). The germline V and J ends were trimmed by 3 bases and 3 bases, with 6 bases remaining between them. Here the CDR3 reads CASSFSVYNEQFF. For the CDR3, the DNA is TGTGCCAGCAGTTTTTCGGTCTACAATGAGCAGTTCTTC.

The J gene is TRBJ2-7, the V gene TRBV3-1, with TRBD1 matching 7 bases. The CDR3 is 16 residues long. With V trimmed by 3 bases and J by 0 bases, 8 bases remained unmatched. The germline gives CDR1 LGHDT, CDR2 YNNKEL (reference sequence). CDR3 protein: CASSHPRDSLSYEQYF. DNA for the CDR3: TGTGCCAGCAGCCATCCCAGGGACAGCCTCTCCTACGAGCAGTACTTC.

The rearrangement joins TRBV7-3 to TRBJ2-2; 12 bases are shared with TRBD2. V was clipped by 7 bases and J by 1 base; unmatched bases: 7. The CDR3 loop spans 17 amino acids. Germline loops: CDR1 SGHTA, CDR2 FQGTGA. DNA of the CDR3: TGTGCCAGCATTCCGGGACTAGCGGGTGAGAACACCGGGGAGCTGTTTTTT. This encodes CASIPGLAGENTGELFF.

The V call is TRBV7-3, the J call TRBJ2-3, with D tentatively TRBD1 (6 bases). The CDR3 totals 14 residues. Trimming took 4 bases from V and 0 from J, leaving 8 bases between them. Looked up from germline, CDR1 is SGHTA and CDR2 is FQGTGA. CDR3 DNA sequence: TGTGCCAGCAGCTACGGGACAAGCACAGATACGCAGTATTTT. Its protein product is CASSYGTSTDTQYF.

The chain employs TRBV9 and TRBJ2-3; unclear D gene. V lost 1 base and J lost 2, with 11 bases in between. Germline values: CDR1 SGDLS, CDR2 YYNGEE. The CDR3 loop spans 15 amino acids. The CDR3 coding sequence is TGTGCCAGCAGCGTACAAAGCACTCCCACAGATACGCAGTATTTT. Residues: CASSVQSTPTDTQYF.

The chain combines TRBV27 with TRBJ2-3; D not certain. Deletions cut 8 bases from V and 2 bases from J, with 14 bases between. Germline CDR1 and CDR2: MNHEY and SMNVEV (reference sequence). CDR3 length equals 14 residues. CDR3 residues: CASSTGSHTDTQYF. The CDR3 bases are TGTGCCAGCTCCACTGGATCTCACACAGATACGCAGTATTTT.

There are a few counts of this clonotype. This chain uses TRBV6-5 with TRBJ2-7; possibly TRBD1 for D (5 bases). CDR1 MNHEY and CDR2 SVGAGI come from the germline V gene. This CDR3 is built from 16 residues. V was trimmed by 2 bases and J by 3 bases, leaving 17 bases between them. CDR3: CASSYRAGFGYYEQYF. For the CDR3, the DNA is TGTGCCAGCAGTTACCGGGCAGGGTTCGGGTACTACGAGCAGTACTTC.

DNA of the CDR3: TGTGCCAGCAGTTTGATACTAGGGGGATGGGAGCAGTTCTTC. Its protein is CASSLILGGWEQFF. The V gene is TRBV12-3 or TRBV12-4, the J gene TRBJ2-1; the D gene is possibly TRBD1 (6 bases). The germline V and J ends were trimmed by 3 bases and 10 bases, with 16 bases remaining between them. The CDR3 covers 14 residues.

Written as DNA, the CDR3 is TGTGCCAGCAGCCGGGGACTAGCGGGAGGTACAGCCCACAATGAGCAGTTCTTC. Residues: CASSRGLAGGTAHNEQFF. The genes are TRBV7-3 and TRBJ2-1; 15 bases line up with TRBD2. CDR1 and CDR2 (germline): SGHTA, FQGTGA. V dropped 5 bases and J dropped 5; count of bases not matched to a gene: 10. CDR3 length: 18 residues.

This chain's CDR3 is CASSARPGVGLRAYEQYF. In nucleotides, the CDR3 is TGTGCCAGCAGCGCCCGACCAGGGGTGGGGCTTAGGGCCTACGAGCAGTACTTC. The chain is built from TRBV7-9 and TRBJ2-7; possible D gene TRBD1, 6 bases. Trimming removed 5 bases at V and 2 bases at J, with 25 bases between. Germline V gene sequence: CDR1 SEHNR, CDR2 FQNEAQ (reference sequence). The CDR3 length is 18 residues.

This rearrangement joins TRBV4-1 to TRBJ2-7; 7 positions match TRBD1. This CDR3 region has 15 residues. The J segment lost 4 bases and the V segment lost 3 bases, leaving 9 bases of the junction unmatched. From germline, CDR1 is MGHRA and CDR2 YSYEKL. The CDR3: CASSQGQLPTYEQYF. The DNA for the CDR3 is TGCGCCAGCAGCCAGGGACAGTTACCCACGTACGAGCAGTACTTC.

This chain joins TRBV24-1 and TRBJ2-5; tentative D call: TRBD2 (6 bases). The CDR3 is made up of 15 amino acids. Trimming took 3 bases from V and 8 from J, leaving 18 bases between them. Germline loops: CDR1 KGHDR, CDR2 SFDVKD. CDR3 residues: CATSDPEGPTGTQYF. The CDR3 nucleotides are TGTGCCACCAGTGATCCGGAGGGCCCCACCGGAACCCAGTACTTC.

V and J are TRBV20-1 and TRBJ2-7; D remains unclear. The CDR3 has 13 amino acids. Germline V gene sequence: CDR1 DFQATT, CDR2 SNEGSKA (reference sequence). V was trimmed by 2 bases and J by 0 bases, leaving 8 bases between them. The DNA for the CDR3 is TGCAGTGCTAGAAGCCTTGGCTCCTACGAGCAGTACTTC. Translated, it gives CSARSLGSYEQYF.

The chain employs TRBV29-1 and TRBJ2-3; D gene ambiguous. The CDR3 spans 12 residues. Germline assignment: CDR1 SQVTM and CDR2 ANQGSEA. Between the trimmed V and J ends, which lost 1 base and 9 bases, there was a span of 11 bases. The CDR3 region is CSVEGDSQTQYF. For the CDR3, the DNA is TGCAGCGTTGAAGGCGATAGTCAAACGCAGTATTTT.

This clonotype was picked up one time. This chain uses TRBV27 with TRBJ2-7; 9 bases align to TRBD2. Germline lookup yields CDR1 MNHEY and CDR2 SMNVEV (reference sequence). CDR3 size: 16 residues. The V gene end was trimmed by 0 bases and the J gene end by 1 base; junction bases not matched to a gene: 4. The CDR3 here is CASSLSISGSSYEQYF. Written as DNA, the CDR3 is TGTGCCAGCAGTTTATCGATTAGCGGGAGTTCCTACGAGCAGTACTTC.

This chain joins TRBV13 and TRBJ2-7; D remains ambiguous. Trimming pared 1 base from V and 5 bases from J, leaving 18 bases between. The CDR3 totals 16 residues. CDR1 and CDR2 from the germline V gene are PRHDT and FYEKMQ (reference sequence). The CDR3 nucleotides are TGTGCCAGCAGCTTAGTCGCCTGGGCAAGCAACGACGAGCAGTACTTC. This codes for CASSLVAWASNDEQYF.